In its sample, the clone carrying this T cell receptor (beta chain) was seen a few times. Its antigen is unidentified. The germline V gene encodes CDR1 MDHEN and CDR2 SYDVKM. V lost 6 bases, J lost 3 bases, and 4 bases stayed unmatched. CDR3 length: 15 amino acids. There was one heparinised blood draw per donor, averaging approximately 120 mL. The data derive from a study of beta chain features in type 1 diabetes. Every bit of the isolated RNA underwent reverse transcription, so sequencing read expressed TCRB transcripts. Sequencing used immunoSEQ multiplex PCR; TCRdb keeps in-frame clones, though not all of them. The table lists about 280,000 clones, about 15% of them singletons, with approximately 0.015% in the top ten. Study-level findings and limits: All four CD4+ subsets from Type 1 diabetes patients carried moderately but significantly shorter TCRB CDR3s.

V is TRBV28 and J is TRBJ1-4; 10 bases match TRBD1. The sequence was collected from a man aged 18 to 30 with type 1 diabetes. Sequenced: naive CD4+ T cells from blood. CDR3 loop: CASSSGTGANEKLFF. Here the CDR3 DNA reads TGTGCCAGCAGCTCCGGGACAGGGGCTAATGAAAAACTGTTTTTT.